The present entry profiles one TCR beta chain with its context. This specimen belongs to a study of blood T cell repertoires in COVID-19. The wider study: PBMCs, B-cell-depleted T cells, or T cells provided the cDNA or gDNA that made up the material.

Study members were between 18 and 89 years old and lived in fewer than 30 US regions. As processed by the authors: Estimated nucleated cell counts came from reference gene primer amplification. Profiled with immunoSEQ multiplex PCR; TCRdb holds only in-frame clones, not every one. The V and J calls and clone size come from that table; D and trimming were worked out from the DNA. Of about 270,000 clones in the sample, approximately 90% were seen once. The sample comprised PBMCs or T cells enriched from blood (not recorded which). This receptor was obtained from a woman aged 60-70 years in a cohort exposed to, infected with or recovered from COVID-19 (not recorded which).

CDR3 loop: CASSDTLRLGLAEAFF. CDR3 bases: TGTGCCAGCAGCGACACTCTTCGGTTGGGTCTGGCTGAAGCTTTCTTT. V and J are TRBV7-9 and TRBJ1-1; D unresolved. The CDR3 sequence is 16 residues long. Germline assignment: CDR1 SEHNR and CDR2 FQNEAQ (reference sequence). The V end lost 5 bases, the J end lost 6 bases, and 22 bases lay between the germline ends.